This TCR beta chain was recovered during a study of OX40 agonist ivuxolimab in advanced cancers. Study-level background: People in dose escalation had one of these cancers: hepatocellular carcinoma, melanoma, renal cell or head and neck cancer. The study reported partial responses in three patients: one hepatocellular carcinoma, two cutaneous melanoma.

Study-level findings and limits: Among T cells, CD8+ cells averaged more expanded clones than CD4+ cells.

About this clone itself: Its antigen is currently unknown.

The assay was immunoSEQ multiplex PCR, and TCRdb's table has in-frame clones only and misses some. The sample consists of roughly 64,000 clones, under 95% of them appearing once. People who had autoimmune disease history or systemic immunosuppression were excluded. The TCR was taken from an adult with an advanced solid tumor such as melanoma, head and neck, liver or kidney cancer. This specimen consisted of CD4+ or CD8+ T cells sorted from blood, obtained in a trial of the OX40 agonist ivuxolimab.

The CDR3, as DNA: TGTGCCTGGAGTGTCCCGACAGGGGGGAGGCAAGAGACCCAGTACTTC. Amino acid sequence: CAWSVPTGGRQETQYF. The chain joins TRBV30 to TRBJ2-5, with 9 bases lining up with TRBD1. V shed 0 bases, J shed 2 bases, and the junction held 7 bases outside the gene matches. This CDR3 has 16 amino acids. Germline V gene data show CDR1 as GTSNPN and CDR2 as SVGIG (reference sequence).